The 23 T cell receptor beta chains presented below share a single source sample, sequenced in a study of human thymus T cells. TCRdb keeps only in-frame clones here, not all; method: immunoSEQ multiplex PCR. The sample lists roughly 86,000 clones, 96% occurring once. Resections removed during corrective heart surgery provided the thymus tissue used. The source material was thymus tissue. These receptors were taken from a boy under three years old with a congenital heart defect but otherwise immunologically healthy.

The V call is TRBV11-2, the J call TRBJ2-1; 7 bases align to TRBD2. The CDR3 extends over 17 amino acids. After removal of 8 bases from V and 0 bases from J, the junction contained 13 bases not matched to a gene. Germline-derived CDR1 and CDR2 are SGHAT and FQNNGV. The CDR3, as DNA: TGTGCCAGCCAGAAGCGGGGTTCCCAGAGCTCCTACAATGAGCAGTTCTTC. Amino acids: CASQKRGSQSSYNEQFF.

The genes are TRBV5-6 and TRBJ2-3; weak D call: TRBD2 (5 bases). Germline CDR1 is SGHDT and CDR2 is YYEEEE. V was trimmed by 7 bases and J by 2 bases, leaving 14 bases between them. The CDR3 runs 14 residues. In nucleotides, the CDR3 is TGTGCCAGCGAAAGGGCCGGGAACACAGATACGCAGTATTTT. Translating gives CASERAGNTDTQYF.

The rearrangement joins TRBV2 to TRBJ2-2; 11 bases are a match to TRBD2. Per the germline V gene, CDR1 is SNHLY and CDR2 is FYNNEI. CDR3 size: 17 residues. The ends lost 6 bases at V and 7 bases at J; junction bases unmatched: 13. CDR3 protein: CASSLTSGSNSGGELFF. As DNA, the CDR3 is TGTGCCAGCAGCCTAACTAGCGGGAGTAATAGTGGCGGGGAGCTGTTTTTT.

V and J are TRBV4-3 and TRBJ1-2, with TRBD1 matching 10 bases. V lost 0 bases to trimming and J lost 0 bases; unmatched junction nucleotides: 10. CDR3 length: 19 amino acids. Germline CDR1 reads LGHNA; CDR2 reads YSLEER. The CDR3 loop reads CASSQDKSGTGEANYGYTF. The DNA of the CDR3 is TGCGCCAGCAGCCAAGACAAATCCGGGACAGGGGAAGCTAACTATGGCTACACCTTC.

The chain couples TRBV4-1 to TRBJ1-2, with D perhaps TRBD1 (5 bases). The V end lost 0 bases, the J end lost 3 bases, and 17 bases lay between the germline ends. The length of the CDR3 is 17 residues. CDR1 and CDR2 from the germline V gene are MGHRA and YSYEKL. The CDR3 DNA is TGCGCCAGCAGCCAAGATCGTCTTGGGGGAAGCGACTATGGCTACACCTTC. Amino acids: CASSQDRLGGSDYGYTF.

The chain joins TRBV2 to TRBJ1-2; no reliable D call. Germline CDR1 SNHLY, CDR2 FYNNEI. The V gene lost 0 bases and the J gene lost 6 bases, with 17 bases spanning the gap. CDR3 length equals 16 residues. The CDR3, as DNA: TGTGCCAGCAGTGAAGCGCTCATAGTGGGGTTGAATGGCTACACCTTC. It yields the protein CASSEALIVGLNGYTF.

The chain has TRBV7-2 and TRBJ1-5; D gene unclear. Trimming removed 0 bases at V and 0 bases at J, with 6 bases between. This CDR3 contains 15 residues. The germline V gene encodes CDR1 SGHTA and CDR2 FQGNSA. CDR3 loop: CASSLAGYSNQPQHF. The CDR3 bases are TGTGCCAGCAGCTTAGCGGGGTATAGCAATCAGCCCCAGCATTTT.

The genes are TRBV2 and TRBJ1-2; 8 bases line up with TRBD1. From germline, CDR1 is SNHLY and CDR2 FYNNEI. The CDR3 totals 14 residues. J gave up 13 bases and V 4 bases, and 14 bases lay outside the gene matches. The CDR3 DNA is TGTGCCAGCAGTGGCCGGGACAGGCTCGCTGGGGGCACCTTC. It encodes CASSGRDRLAGGTF.

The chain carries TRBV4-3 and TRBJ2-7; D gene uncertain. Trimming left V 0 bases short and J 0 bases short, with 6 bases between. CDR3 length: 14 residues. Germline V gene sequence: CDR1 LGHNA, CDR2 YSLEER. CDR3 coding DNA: TGCGCCAGCAGCCAAGACAGAACCTCCTACGAGCAGTACTTC. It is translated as CASSQDRTSYEQYF.

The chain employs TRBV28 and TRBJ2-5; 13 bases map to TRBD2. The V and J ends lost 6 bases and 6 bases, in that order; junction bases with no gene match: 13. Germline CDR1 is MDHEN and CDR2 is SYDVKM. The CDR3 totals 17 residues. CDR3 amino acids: CASSHKTGLAGIKTQYF. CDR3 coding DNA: TGTGCCAGCAGCCACAAAACGGGACTAGCGGGAATTAAGACCCAGTACTTC.

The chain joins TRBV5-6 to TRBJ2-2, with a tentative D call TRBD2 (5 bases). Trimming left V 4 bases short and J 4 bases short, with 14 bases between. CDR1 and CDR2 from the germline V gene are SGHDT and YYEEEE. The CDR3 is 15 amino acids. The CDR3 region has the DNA TGTGCCAGCAGCCGCGACTACCTACCCACCGGGGAGCTGTTTTTT. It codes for CASSRDYLPTGELFF.

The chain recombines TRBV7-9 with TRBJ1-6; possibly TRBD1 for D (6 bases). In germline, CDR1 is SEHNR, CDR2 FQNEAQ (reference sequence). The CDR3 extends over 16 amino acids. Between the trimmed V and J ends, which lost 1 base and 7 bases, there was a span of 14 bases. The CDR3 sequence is CASSLVGSGVNSPLHF. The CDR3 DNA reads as TGTGCCAGCAGCTTAGTAGGGTCAGGGGTCAATTCACCCCTCCACTTT.

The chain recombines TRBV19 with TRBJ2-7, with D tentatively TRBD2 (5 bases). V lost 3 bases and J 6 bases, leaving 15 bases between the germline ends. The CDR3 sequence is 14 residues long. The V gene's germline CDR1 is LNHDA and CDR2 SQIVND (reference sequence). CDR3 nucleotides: TGTGCCAGTAGTATCATGGCGGGTTCGGGCGAGCAGTACTTC. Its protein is CASSIMAGSGEQYF.

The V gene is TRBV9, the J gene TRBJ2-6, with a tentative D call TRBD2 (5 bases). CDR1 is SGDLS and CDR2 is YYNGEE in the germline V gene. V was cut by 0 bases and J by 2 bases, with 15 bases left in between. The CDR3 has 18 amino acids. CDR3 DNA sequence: TGTGCCAGCAGCGTAGACGAGAGGGAGACAACTGGGGCCAACGTCCTGACTTTC. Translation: CASSVDERETTGANVLTF.

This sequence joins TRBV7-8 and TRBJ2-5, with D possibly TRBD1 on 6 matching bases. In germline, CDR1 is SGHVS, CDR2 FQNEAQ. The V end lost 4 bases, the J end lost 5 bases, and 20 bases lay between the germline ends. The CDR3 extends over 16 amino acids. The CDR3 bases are TGTGCCAGCAGCTCCCCCAGGGGAAAAGGGCAGGAGACCCAGTACTTC. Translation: CASSSPRGKGQETQYF.

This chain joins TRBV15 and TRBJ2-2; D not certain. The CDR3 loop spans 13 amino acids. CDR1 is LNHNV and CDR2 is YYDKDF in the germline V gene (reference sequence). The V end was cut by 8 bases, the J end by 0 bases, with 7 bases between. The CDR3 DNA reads TGTGCCACCGCTAGAGCGAACACCGGGGAGCTGTTTTTT. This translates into CATARANTGELFF.

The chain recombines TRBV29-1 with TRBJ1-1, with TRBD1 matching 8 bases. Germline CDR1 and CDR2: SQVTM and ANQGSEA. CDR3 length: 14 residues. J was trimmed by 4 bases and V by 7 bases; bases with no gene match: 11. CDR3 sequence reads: CSAKQGQAFTEAFF. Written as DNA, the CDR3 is TGCAGCGCAAAACAGGGACAGGCCTTCACTGAAGCTTTCTTT.

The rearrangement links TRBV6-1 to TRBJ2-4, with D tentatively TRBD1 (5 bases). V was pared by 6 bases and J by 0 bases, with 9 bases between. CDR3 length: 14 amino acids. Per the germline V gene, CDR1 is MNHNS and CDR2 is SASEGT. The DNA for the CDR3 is TGTGCCAGCAGGGCAGGGTTAGCCAAAAACATTCAGTACTTC. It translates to CASRAGLAKNIQYF.

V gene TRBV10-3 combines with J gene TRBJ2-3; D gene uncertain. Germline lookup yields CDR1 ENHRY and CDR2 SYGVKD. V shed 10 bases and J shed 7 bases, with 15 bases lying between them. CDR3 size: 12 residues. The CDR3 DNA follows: TGTGCCACCTCCCGTCCAGCGAATACGCAGTATTTT. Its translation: CATSRPANTQYF.

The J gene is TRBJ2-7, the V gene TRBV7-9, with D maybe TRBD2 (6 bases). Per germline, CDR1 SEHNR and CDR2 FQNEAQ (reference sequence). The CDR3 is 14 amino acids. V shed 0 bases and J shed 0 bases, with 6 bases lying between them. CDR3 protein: CASSLAGGSYEQYF. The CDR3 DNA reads TGTGCCAGCAGCTTAGCGGGGGGCTCCTACGAGCAGTACTTC.

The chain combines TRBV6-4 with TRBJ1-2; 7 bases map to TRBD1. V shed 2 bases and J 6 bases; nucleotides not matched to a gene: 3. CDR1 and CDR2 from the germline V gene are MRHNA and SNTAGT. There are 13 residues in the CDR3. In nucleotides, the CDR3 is TGTGCCAGCAGTGACGGGGGGACAGATGGCTACACCTTC. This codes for CASSDGGTDGYTF.

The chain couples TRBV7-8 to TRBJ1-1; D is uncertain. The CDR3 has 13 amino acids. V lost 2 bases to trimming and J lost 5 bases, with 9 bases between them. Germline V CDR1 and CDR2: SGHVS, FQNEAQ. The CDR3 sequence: CASSLTRETEAFF. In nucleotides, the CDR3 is TGTGCCAGCAGCTTAACTAGGGAGACTGAAGCTTTCTTT.

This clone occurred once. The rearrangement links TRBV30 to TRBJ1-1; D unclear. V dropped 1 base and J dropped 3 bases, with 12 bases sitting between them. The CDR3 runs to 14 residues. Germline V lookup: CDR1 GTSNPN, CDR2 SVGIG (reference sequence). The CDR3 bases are TGTGCCTGGAGTGCGTCGGGTCGGGACACTGAAGCTTTCTTT. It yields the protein CAWSASGRDTEAFF. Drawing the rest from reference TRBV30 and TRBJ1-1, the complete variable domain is SQTIHQWPATLVQPVGSPLSLECTVEGTSNPNLYWYRQAAGRGLQLLFYSVGIGQISSEVPQNLSASRPQDRQFILSSKKLLLSDSGFYLCAWSASGRDTEAFFGQGTRLTVV.